This TCR beta chain was recovered during a study of cytomegalovirus exposure and HLA in healthy donors. Primers for the PCR totalled 60 Vbeta and 13 Jbeta. Libraries were prepared by immunoSEQ multiplex PCR; TCRdb keeps only in-frame clonotypes and omits some of them. This table has about 200,000 clones, around 70% appearing once. CDR3 length: 14 residues. The ends lost 5 bases at V and 6 bases at J; junction bases unmatched: 3. The germline V gene encodes CDR1 LNHNV and CDR2 YYDKDF (reference sequence). This clone was seen a few times. The V and J genes are TRBV15 and TRBJ2-2; the match to TRBD1 covers 10 bases. The sequencing sample was made of PBMCs. This sequence originates from a middle-aged man in good health and CMV-seropositive. The CDR3, as DNA: TGTGCCACCAGCGGACAGGGGGTGGCCGGGGAGCTGTTTTTT. Amino acid sequence: CATSGQGVAGELFF.